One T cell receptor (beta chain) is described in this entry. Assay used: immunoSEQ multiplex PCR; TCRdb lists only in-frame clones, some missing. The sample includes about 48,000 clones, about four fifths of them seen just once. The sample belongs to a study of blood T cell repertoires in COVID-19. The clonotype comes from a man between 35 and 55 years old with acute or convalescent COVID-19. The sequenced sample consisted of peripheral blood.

The CDR3 DNA sequence: TGTGCCAGCAGTTACCAACAGGGGATTTCACCCCTCCACTTT. Its translation: CASSYQQGISPLHF. The V call is TRBV6-5, the J call TRBJ1-6; 7 bases are a match to TRBD1. Per the germline V gene, CDR1 is MNHEY and CDR2 is SVGAGI. V was pared by 2 bases and J by 9 bases, with 4 bases of the junction left unmatched. CDR3 size: 14 residues.